A single sample gave rise to the 5 T cell receptor beta chains below, sequenced in a study of cytomegalovirus exposure and HLA in healthy donors. Both 60 Vbeta primers and 13 Jbeta primers went into the PCR. Clones were read by immunoSEQ multiplex PCR, and TCRdb kept only the in-frame ones, dropping some. Of tens of thousands of clones listed, 65% to 85% are singletons. Sequenced: PBMCs. All receptors derive from a man between 18 and 35 years old in good health and CMV-seronegative.

V is TRBV4-3 and J is TRBJ2-3; 7 nucleotides align to TRBD2. Losses at the gene ends were 4 bases for V and 0 bases for J; bases not matched to a gene: 7. Germline assignment: CDR1 LGHNA and CDR2 YSLEER. The CDR3 consists of 16 residues. The CDR3 region is CASSRGGAGSTDTQYF. The CDR3, as DNA: TGCGCCAGCAGCCGAGGAGGAGCGGGGAGCACAGATACGCAGTATTTT.

The chain links TRBV2 to TRBJ1-2; 9 bases match TRBD1. The CDR3 sequence is 18 residues long. Germline V gene sequence: CDR1 SNHLY, CDR2 FYNNEI. J was trimmed by 2 bases and V by 0 bases; bases with no gene match: 10. CDR3 region: CASSEAAGSGTGNYGYTF. Written as DNA, the CDR3 is TGTGCCAGCAGTGAAGCGGCTGGCTCGGGGACAGGGAACTATGGCTACACCTTC.

The V and J genes are TRBV4-1 and TRBJ2-6; 12 nucleotides line up with TRBD1. Germline CDR1 reads MGHRA; CDR2 reads YSYEKL. There are 16 residues in the CDR3. J lost 3 bases, V lost 7 bases, and 4 bases had no gene match. In nucleotides, the CDR3 is TGCGCCAGCACCGGGACAGGGGGCTATGGGGCCAACGTCCTGACTTTC. It specifies CASTGTGGYGANVLTF.

The genes are TRBV13 and TRBJ2-7; D is ambiguous. The germline gives CDR1 PRHDT, CDR2 FYEKMQ (reference sequence). This CDR3 has 13 residues. The V end was cut by 2 bases, the J end by 7 bases, with 12 bases between. CDR3 sequence (DNA): TGTGCCAGCAGCTTACTGTCGAGCATAGAGCAGTACTTC. Amino acid sequence: CASSLLSSIEQYF.

The chain joins TRBV6-5 to TRBJ2-7; 8 nucleotides line up with TRBD1. Unmatched junction bases numbered 7, after V lost 5 bases and J lost 4 bases. There are 14 residues in the CDR3. Germline-derived CDR1 and CDR2 are MNHEY and SVGAGI. The CDR3 here is CASSPQGAEYEQYF. The CDR3 DNA sequence: TGTGCCAGCAGTCCCCAGGGGGCCGAATACGAGCAGTACTTC.